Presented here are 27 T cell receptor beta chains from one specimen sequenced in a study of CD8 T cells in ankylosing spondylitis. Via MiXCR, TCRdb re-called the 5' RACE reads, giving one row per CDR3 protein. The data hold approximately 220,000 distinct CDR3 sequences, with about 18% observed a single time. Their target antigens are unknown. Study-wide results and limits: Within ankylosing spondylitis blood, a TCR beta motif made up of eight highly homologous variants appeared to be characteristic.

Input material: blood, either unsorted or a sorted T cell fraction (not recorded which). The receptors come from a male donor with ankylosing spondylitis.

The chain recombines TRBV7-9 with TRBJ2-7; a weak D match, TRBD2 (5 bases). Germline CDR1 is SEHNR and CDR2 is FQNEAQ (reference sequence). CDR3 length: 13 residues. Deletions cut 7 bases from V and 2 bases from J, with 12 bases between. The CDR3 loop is CASTPGFTYEQYF. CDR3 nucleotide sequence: TGTGCCAGCACCCCGGGATTCACCTACGAGCAGTACTTC.

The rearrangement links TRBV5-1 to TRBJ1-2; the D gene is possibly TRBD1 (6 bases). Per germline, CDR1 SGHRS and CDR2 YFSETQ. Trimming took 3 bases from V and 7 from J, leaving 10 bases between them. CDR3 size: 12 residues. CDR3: CASSSGTSGYTF. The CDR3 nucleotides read TGCGCCAGCAGCTCCGGGACATCTGGCTACACCTTC.

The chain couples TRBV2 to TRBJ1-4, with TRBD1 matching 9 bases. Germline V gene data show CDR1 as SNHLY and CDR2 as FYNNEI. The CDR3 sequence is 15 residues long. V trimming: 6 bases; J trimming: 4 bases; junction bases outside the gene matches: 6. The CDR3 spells CASRVTGGINEKLFF. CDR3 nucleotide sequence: TGTGCCAGCAGGGTGACAGGGGGGATTAATGAAAAACTGTTTTTT.

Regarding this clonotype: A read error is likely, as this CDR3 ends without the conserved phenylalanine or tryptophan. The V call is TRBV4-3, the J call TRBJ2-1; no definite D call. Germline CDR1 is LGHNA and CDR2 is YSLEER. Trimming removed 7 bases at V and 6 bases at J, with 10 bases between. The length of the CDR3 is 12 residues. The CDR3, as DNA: TGCGCCAGCAACGTCCCACCCAATGAGCAGTTCCTC. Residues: CASNVPPNEQFL.

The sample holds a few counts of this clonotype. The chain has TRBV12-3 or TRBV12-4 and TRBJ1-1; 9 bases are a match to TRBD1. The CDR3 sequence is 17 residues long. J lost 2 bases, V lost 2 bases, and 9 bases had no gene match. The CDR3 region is CASSLFRTGVINTEAFF. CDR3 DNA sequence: TGTGCCAGCAGTTTATTCCGGACAGGGGTGATAAACACTGAAGCTTTCTTT.

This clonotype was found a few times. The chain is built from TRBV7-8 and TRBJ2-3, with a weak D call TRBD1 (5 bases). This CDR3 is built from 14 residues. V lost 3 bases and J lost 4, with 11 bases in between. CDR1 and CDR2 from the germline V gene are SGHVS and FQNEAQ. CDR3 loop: CASSFLEGADTQYF. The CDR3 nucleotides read TGTGCCAGCAGCTTTCTAGAAGGGGCAGATACGCAGTATTTT.

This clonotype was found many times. The CDR3 spells CASSPGTYNEQFF. The CDR3 DNA reads as TGTGCCAGCAGTCCAGGGACTTACAATGAGCAGTTCTTC. V usage is TRBV12-3 or TRBV12-4 and J usage is TRBJ2-1, with D perhaps TRBD2 (6 bases). V lost 5 bases, J lost 4 bases, and 9 bases lay in between. The CDR3 is 13 residues long.

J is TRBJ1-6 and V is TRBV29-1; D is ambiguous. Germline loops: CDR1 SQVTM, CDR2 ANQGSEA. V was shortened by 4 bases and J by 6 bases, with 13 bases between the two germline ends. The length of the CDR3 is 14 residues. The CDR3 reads CSVVYQAINSPLHF. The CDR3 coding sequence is TGCAGCGTTGTGTATCAGGCGATTAATTCACCCCTCCACTTT.

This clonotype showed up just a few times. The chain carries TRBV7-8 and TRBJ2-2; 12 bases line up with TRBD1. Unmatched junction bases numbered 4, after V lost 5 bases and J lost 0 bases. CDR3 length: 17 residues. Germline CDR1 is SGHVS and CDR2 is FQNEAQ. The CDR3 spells CASSGRDRGPNTGELFF. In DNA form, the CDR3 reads TGTGCCAGCAGCGGGAGGGACAGGGGGCCGAACACCGGGGAGCTGTTTTTT. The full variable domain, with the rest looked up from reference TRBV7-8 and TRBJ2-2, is GAGVSQSPRYKVAKRGQDVALRCDPISGHVSLFWYQQALGQGPEFLTYFQNEAQLDKSGLPSDRFFAERPEGSVSTLKIQRTQQEDSAVYLCASSGRDRGPNTGELFFGEGSRLTVL.

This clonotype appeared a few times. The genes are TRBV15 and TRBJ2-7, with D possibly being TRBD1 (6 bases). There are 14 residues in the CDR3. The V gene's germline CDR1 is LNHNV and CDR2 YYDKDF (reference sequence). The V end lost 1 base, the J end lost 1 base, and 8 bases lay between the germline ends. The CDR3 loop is CATSRAQGSYEQYF. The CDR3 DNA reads TGTGCCACCAGCAGAGCGCAGGGGTCCTACGAGCAGTACTTC. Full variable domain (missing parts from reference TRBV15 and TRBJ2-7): DAMVIQNPRYQVTQFGKPVTLSCSQTLNHNVMYWYQQKSSQAPKLLFHYYDKDFNNEADTPDNFQSRRPNTSFCFLDIRSPGLGDTAMYLCATSRAQGSYEQYFGPGTRLTVT.

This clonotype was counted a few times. Written as DNA, the CDR3 is TGTGCCAGCAGCTTGGCCCCTGTGGCGATCAATGAGCAGTTCTTC. Its protein is CASSLAPVAINEQFF. The chain links TRBV5-6 to TRBJ2-1; D unresolved. The CDR3 runs to 15 residues. The germline V gene encodes CDR1 SGHDT and CDR2 YYEEEE. V lost 0 bases and J 6 bases, leaving 13 bases between the germline ends.

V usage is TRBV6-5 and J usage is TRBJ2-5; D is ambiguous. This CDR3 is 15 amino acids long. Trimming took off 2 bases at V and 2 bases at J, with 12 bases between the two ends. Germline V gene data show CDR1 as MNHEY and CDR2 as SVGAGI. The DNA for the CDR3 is TGTGCCAGCAGTTACCGCGGAGCGTATCAAGAGACCCAGTACTTC. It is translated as CASSYRGAYQETQYF.

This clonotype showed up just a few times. The CDR3 DNA sequence: TGTGCCAGCAGCTCCGGTTTTGGTGGTTCACCCCTCCACTTT. Amino acids: CASSSGFGGSPLHF. The chain employs TRBV5-6 and TRBJ1-6; D gene unclear. V was shortened by 3 bases and J by 9 bases, with 13 bases between the two germline ends. Germline V gene data show CDR1 as SGHDT and CDR2 as YYEEEE. The CDR3 extends over 14 amino acids.

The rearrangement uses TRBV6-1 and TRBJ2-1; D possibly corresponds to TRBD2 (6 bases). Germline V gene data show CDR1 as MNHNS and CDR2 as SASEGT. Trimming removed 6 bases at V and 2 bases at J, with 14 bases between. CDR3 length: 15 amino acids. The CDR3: CASSAGTSTYNEQFF. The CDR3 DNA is TGTGCCAGCAGCGCCGGGACTTCAACCTACAATGAGCAGTTCTTC.

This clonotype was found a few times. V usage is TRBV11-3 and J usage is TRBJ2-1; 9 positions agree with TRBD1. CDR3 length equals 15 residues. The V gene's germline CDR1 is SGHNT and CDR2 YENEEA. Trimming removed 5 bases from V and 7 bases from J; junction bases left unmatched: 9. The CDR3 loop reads CASSPRTGVLNEQFF. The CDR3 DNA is TGTGCCAGCAGCCCACGGACAGGGGTTTTGAATGAGCAGTTCTTC.

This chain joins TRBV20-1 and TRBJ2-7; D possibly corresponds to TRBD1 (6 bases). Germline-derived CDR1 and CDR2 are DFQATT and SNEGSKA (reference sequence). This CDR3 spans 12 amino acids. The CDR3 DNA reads TGCAGATTGCAGGGGACCTCCTACGAGCAGTACTTC. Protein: CRLQGTSYEQYF.

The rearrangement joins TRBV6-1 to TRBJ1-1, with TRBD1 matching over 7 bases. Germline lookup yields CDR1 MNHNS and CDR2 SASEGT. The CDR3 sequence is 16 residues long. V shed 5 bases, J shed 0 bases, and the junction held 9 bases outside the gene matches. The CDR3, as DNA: TGTGCCAGCAGTCCATCGGACAGGCCTATGAACACTGAAGCTTTCTTT. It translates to CASSPSDRPMNTEAFF.

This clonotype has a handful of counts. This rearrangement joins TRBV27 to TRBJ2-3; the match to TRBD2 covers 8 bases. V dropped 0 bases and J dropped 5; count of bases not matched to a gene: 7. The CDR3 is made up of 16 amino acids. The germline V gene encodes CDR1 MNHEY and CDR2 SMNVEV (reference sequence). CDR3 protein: CASSLSNGGLVDTQYF. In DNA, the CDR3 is TGTGCCAGCAGTTTATCGAATGGGGGACTAGTAGATACGCAGTATTTT.

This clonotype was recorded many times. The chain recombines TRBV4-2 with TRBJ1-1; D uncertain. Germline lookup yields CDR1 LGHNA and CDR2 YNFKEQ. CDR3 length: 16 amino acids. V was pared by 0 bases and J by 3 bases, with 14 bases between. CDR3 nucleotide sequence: TGTGCCAGCAGCCAAGATTTAGGGTATGGGGACACTGAAGCTTTCTTT. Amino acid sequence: CASSQDLGYGDTEAFF.

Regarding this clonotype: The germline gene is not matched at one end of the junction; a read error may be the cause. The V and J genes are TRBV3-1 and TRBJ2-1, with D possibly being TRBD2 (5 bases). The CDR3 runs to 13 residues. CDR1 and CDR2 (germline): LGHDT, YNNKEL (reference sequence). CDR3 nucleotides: TGTGCCACCAGCGGCCCCTCCTACAATGAGCAGTTCTTC. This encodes CATSGPSYNEQFF.

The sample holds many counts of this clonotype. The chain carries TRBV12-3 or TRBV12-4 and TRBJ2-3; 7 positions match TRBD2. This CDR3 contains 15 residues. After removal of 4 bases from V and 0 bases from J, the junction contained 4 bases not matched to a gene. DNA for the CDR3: TGTGCCAGCAGTTCTAGCGGCCCTAGCACAGATACGCAGTATTTT. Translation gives CASSSSGPSTDTQYF.

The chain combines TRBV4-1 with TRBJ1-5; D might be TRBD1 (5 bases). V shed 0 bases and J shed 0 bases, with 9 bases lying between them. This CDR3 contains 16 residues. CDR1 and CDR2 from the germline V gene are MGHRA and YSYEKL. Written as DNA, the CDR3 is TGCGCCAGCAGCCAAGATTGGGGGAATAGCAATCAGCCCCAGCATTTT. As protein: CASSQDWGNSNQPQHF.

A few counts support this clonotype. The CDR3 nucleotides are TGTGCCAGCAGTTACGGGGGTGCGGGTACTGAAGCTTTCTTT. This encodes CASSYGGAGTEAFF. The chain uses TRBV6-5 and TRBJ1-1; D possibly corresponds to TRBD1 (5 bases). Germline V gene sequence: CDR1 MNHEY, CDR2 SVGAGI. V gave up 2 bases and J gave up 5 bases, with 12 bases separating them. The length of the CDR3 is 14 residues.

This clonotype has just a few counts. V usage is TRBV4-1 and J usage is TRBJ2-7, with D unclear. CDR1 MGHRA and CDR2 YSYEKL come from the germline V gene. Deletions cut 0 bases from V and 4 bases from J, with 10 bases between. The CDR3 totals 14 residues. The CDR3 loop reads CASSQDGRGYEQYF. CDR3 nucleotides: TGCGCCAGCAGCCAAGATGGGCGTGGGTACGAGCAGTACTTC.

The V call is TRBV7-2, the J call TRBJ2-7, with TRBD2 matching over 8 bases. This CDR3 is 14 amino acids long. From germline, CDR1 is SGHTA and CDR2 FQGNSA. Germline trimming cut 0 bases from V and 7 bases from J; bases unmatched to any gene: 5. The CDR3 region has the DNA TGTGCCAGCAGCTTAGCGCGCGGGGGGTGGGAGCAGTACTTC. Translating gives CASSLARGGWEQYF.

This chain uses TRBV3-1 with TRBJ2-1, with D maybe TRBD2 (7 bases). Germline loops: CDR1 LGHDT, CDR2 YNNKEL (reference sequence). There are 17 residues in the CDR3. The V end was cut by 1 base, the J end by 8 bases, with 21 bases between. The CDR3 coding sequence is TGTGCCAGCAGCCAAGTTCTAGGGGGGAGGGCCTGGGATGAGCAGTTCTTC. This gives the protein CASSQVLGGRAWDEQFF.

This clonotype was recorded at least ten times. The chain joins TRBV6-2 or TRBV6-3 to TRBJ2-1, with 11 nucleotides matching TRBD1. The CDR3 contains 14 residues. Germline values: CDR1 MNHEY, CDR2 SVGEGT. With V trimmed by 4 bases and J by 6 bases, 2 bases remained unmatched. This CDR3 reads CASSFGTGGNEQFF. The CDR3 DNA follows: TGTGCCAGCAGTTTCGGGACAGGGGGCAATGAGCAGTTCTTC.